Each of the 27 T cell receptor beta chains below was sequenced from the same sample in a study of CD4+ T cells in melanoma. Clones were read by immunoSEQ multiplex PCR, and TCRdb kept only the in-frame ones, dropping some. The sample has some 16,000 clones, roughly four fifths seen once; the top ten hold over 9.5%. Sample: cells from a culture (not recorded whether cultured in vitro). These receptors were taken from a human donor with melanoma.

The rearrangement joins TRBV19 to TRBJ1-6; no firm D call. The CDR3 loop spans 15 amino acids. V was cut by 3 bases and J by 0 bases, with 6 bases left in between. CDR1 LNHDA and CDR2 SQIVND come from the germline V gene (reference sequence). CDR3 sequence reads: CASSITFSYNSPLHF. The CDR3 DNA reads TGTGCCAGTAGTATTACGTTCTCCTATAATTCACCCCTCCACTTT.

The rearrangement joins TRBV9 to TRBJ2-5; TRBD2 aligns across 7 bases. The CDR3 spans 16 residues. With 0 bases clipped from V and 2 bases from J, the junction kept 7 bases outside the gene matches. Germline CDR1 and CDR2: SGDLS and YYNGEE. The CDR3 coding sequence is TGTGCCAGCAGCGTAGCGGCTAGCGGAGTACAAGAGACCCAGTACTTC. This codes for CASSVAASGVQETQYF.

This clone was detected only a few times. V gene TRBV11-2 combines with J gene TRBJ2-3; tentatively, D is TRBD1 (6 bases). V was clipped by 2 bases and J by 1 base, with 7 bases between them. Germline V CDR1 and CDR2: SGHAT, FQNNGV. This CDR3 has 14 residues. The chain's CDR3 is CASSLHRGTDTQYF. The CDR3 DNA is TGTGCCAGCAGCTTACACAGGGGCACAGATACGCAGTATTTT.

V and J are TRBV5-1 and TRBJ1-5; TRBD1 might be the D (6 bases). CDR3 length: 17 amino acids. The V gene lost 0 bases and the J gene lost 0 bases, with 13 bases spanning the gap. The germline CDR1 and CDR2 sequences are SGHRS and YFSETQ. The CDR3 coding sequence is TGCGCCAGCAGCTTGGGGCCAGGGGACGTTAGCAATCAGCCCCAGCATTTT. This encodes CASSLGPGDVSNQPQHF.

This clone has only a few counts. The chain is built from TRBV5-1 and TRBJ2-3, with D uncertain. V was clipped by 0 bases and J by 1 base, with 9 bases between them. Germline V CDR1 and CDR2: SGHRS, YFSETQ. The CDR3 is 15 amino acids. In nucleotides, the CDR3 is TGCGCCAGCAGCTTGGGTGCTAGAGGCACAGATACGCAGTATTTT. Translated, it gives CASSLGARGTDTQYF.

The chain uses TRBV5-1 and TRBJ2-3; 8 nucleotides agree with TRBD2. The CDR3 sequence is 15 residues long. The ends lost 2 bases at V and 6 bases at J; junction bases unmatched: 8. CDR1 is SGHRS, CDR2 YFSETQ, per germline. The CDR3 region is CASSLFSGADDTQYF. CDR3 DNA: TGCGCCAGCAGCTTATTTAGCGGGGCGGACGATACGCAGTATTTT.

The chain couples TRBV5-6 to TRBJ1-1; 7 nucleotides line up with TRBD1. The CDR3 totals 12 residues. In germline, CDR1 is SGHDT, CDR2 YYEEEE. V dropped 4 bases and J dropped 5; count of bases not matched to a gene: 2. CDR3 region: CASSQGGTEAFF. In nucleotides, the CDR3 is TGTGCCAGCAGCCAGGGGGGGACTGAAGCTTTCTTT.

This clone was seen a single time. The J gene is TRBJ1-2, the V gene TRBV5-1; possibly TRBD1 for D (5 bases). V was shortened by 4 bases and J by 1 base, with 11 bases between the two germline ends. The CDR3 extends over 14 amino acids. CDR1 and CDR2 (germline): SGHRS, YFSETQ. In DNA form, the CDR3 reads TGCGCCAGCAGCGCGGGGCGAATTAACTATGGCTACACCTTC. As protein: CASSAGRINYGYTF.

The rearrangement uses TRBV5-1 and TRBJ2-7; D is uncertain. The CDR3 runs to 13 residues. V was trimmed by 2 bases and J by 6 bases, leaving 12 bases between them. The germline CDR1 and CDR2 sequences are SGHRS and YFSETQ. CDR3 in amino acids: CASSFDTRTEQYF. In DNA form, the CDR3 reads TGCGCCAGCAGCTTCGACACCAGAACCGAGCAGTACTTC.

The chain combines TRBV9 with TRBJ1-5; unclear D gene. The V and J ends lost 1 base and 2 bases respectively, with 10 bases between them. The CDR3 has 15 residues. Germline lookup yields CDR1 SGDLS and CDR2 YYNGEE. The CDR3 spells CASSVHPGRNQPQHF. In DNA form, the CDR3 reads TGTGCCAGCAGCGTACACCCTGGACGCAATCAGCCCCAGCATTTT.

The rearrangement links TRBV2 to TRBJ2-3; TRBD1 or TRBD2 may be the D gene (5 bases each). The V gene's germline CDR1 is SNHLY and CDR2 FYNNEI. The CDR3 length is 14 residues. Trimming took 6 bases from V and 1 from J, leaving 11 bases between them. The CDR3 is CASSRDLGTDTQYF. The CDR3, as DNA: TGTGCCAGCAGCCGGGACCTCGGCACAGATACGCAGTATTTT.

The V and J genes are TRBV5-1 and TRBJ2-7; D is perhaps TRBD1 (5 bases). CDR3 length equals 16 residues. Germline V gives CDR1 SGHRS, CDR2 YFSETQ. V shed 2 bases and J shed 6 bases, with 21 bases lying between them. CDR3 nucleotides: TGCGCCAGCAGCTTAGAAGTGGACACGTTAAAGGTCGAGCAGTACTTC. Amino acids: CASSLEVDTLKVEQYF.

The gene calls are TRBV4-2 and TRBJ2-5, with 10 bases aligning to TRBD2. This CDR3 comprises 18 residues. V lost 1 base, J lost 4 bases, and 12 bases stayed unmatched. Germline V gene sequence: CDR1 LGHNA, CDR2 YNFKEQ. The CDR3 loop is CASSQAGLAGVAGETQYF. The CDR3 DNA follows: TGTGCCAGCAGCCAAGCCGGGCTAGCGGGGGTAGCGGGAGAGACCCAGTACTTC.

V gene TRBV4-2 combines with J gene TRBJ2-5, with D perhaps matching TRBD2 (5 bases). V lost 1 base and J 5 bases, leaving 14 bases between the germline ends. CDR1 and CDR2 (germline): LGHNA, YNFKEQ. There are 15 residues in the CDR3. CDR3 DNA: TGTGCCAGCAGCCAAGGTCAGGACTTGGGGGAGACCCAGTACTTC. Translated, it gives CASSQGQDLGETQYF.

This chain connects TRBV5-1 to TRBJ1-6, with unresolved D. The CDR3 contains 14 residues. V gave up 0 bases and J gave up 7 bases, with 8 bases separating them. Germline V gene data show CDR1 as SGHRS and CDR2 as YFSETQ. The CDR3 loop reads CASSLGRPNSPLHF. The CDR3 DNA is TGCGCCAGCAGCTTGGGCAGGCCGAATTCACCCCTCCACTTT.

This chain links TRBV6-6 with TRBJ2-3, with 9 bases aligning to TRBD2. The V segment lost 2 bases and the J segment 4 bases; nucleotides outside the gene matches: 4. Germline V gene lookup returns CDR1 MNHNY and CDR2 SVGAGI (reference sequence). CDR3 length: 15 residues. The CDR3 nucleotides read TGTGCCAGCAGTTACCGCGGGGGGGCTTCAGATACGCAGTATTTT. The encoded protein is CASSYRGGASDTQYF.

The genes are TRBV7-2 and TRBJ2-2, with D perhaps TRBD1 or TRBD2 (5 bases each). CDR3 length equals 16 residues. The V and J ends lost 4 bases and 2 bases respectively, with 14 bases between them. Per germline, CDR1 SGHTA and CDR2 FQGNSA. CDR3 loop: CASSSGTAYNTGELFF. As DNA, the CDR3 is TGTGCCAGCAGCTCCGGGACCGCCTATAACACCGGGGAGCTGTTTTTT.

Details on this clone: The junction does not match germline at one end; this may be a read error. V usage is TRBV6-1 and J usage is TRBJ2-3; D remains ambiguous. The CDR3 runs to 17 residues. The germline CDR1 and CDR2 sequences are MNHNS and SASEGT. The CDR3 DNA is TGTGCCATCAGTGAGCCTATCTCCATGGATAACTCAGATACGCAGTATTTT. Its protein product is CAISEPISMDNSDTQYF.

The table lists this clone with a count of one. This sequence joins TRBV11-2 and TRBJ2-1, with D possibly being TRBD1 or TRBD2 (5 bases each). Trimming took off 2 bases at V and 9 bases at J, with 23 bases between the two ends. Germline CDR1 reads SGHAT; CDR2 reads FQNNGV. The CDR3 is made up of 17 amino acids. CDR3 in amino acids: CASSLRSGTGTWREQFF. In DNA, the CDR3 is TGTGCCAGCAGCTTACGGTCCGGGACCGGCACATGGCGTGAGCAGTTCTTC.

The V gene is TRBV7-9, the J gene TRBJ1-2; 9 nucleotides match TRBD1. Germline-derived CDR1 and CDR2 are SEHNR and FQNEAQ (reference sequence). J was trimmed by 4 bases and V by 1 base; bases with no gene match: 7. This CDR3 has 16 residues. The CDR3 nucleotides read TGTGCCAGCAGCTTAGGGGACAGGGCGGCACGCTATGGCTACACCTTC. Encoded protein: CASSLGDRAARYGYTF. Filled out from reference TRBV7-9 and TRBJ1-2, the complete variable domain reads DTGVSQNPRHKITKRGQNVTFRCDPISEHNRLYWYRQTLGQGPEFLTYFQNEAQLEKSRLLSDRFSAERPKGSFSTLEIQRTEQGDSAMYLCASSLGDRAARYGYTFGSGTRLTVV.

The CDR3 sequence: CASSFTRQPQHF. The CDR3 nucleotides read TGTGCCAGCAGCTTTACACGTCAGCCCCAGCATTTT. The rearrangement links TRBV2 to TRBJ1-5; D remains unclear. Trimming shortened V by 6 bases and J by 6 bases, and 9 bases separated the two germline ends. Germline loops: CDR1 SNHLY, CDR2 FYNNEI. The length of the CDR3 is 12 residues.

This clone was detected once. The V and J genes are TRBV5-6 and TRBJ2-5; D might be TRBD1 (5 bases). The germline V gene has CDR1 SGHDT and CDR2 YYEEEE. Trimming took off 1 base at V and 5 bases at J, with 15 bases between the two ends. The CDR3 is 15 amino acids. Here the CDR3 DNA reads TGTGCCAGCAGCTTGCGGCAGGGAATGATGGAGACCCAGTACTTC. Its translation: CASSLRQGMMETQYF. Combining the CDR3 with reference TRBV5-6 and TRBJ2-5 gives the whole variable domain DAGVTQSPTHLIKTRGQQVTLRCSPKSGHDTVSWYQQALGQGPQFIFQYYEEEERQRGNFPDRFSGHQFPNYSSELNVNALLLGDSALYLCASSLRQGMMETQYFGPGTRLLVL.

In this sample, this clone is medium-sized (0.01 to 0.1%). V usage is TRBV2 and J usage is TRBJ2-3; 8 nucleotides match TRBD2. Germline trimming cut 8 bases from V and 3 bases from J; bases unmatched to any gene: 4. This CDR3 is 13 amino acids long. The germline V gene encodes CDR1 SNHLY and CDR2 FYNNEI. For the CDR3, the DNA is TGTGCCAGCGGGACTAGAGTAACAGATACGCAGTATTTT. This codes for CASGTRVTDTQYF. Drawing the rest from reference TRBV2 and TRBJ2-3, the complete variable domain is EPEVTQTPSHQVTQMGQEVILRCVPISNHLYFYWYRQILGQKVEFLVSFYNNEISEKSEIFDDQFSVERPDGSNFTLKIRSTKLEDSAMYFCASGTRVTDTQYFGPGTRLTVL.

This sequence joins TRBV4-1 and TRBJ2-1, with TRBD2 identical over 9 bases. With V trimmed by 4 bases and J by 4 bases, 8 bases remained unmatched. Germline CDR1 is MGHRA and CDR2 is YSYEKL. CDR3 length: 16 residues. The CDR3 DNA follows: TGCGCCAGCAGCCTATTCGGACTAGCGAAGTACAATGAGCAGTTCTTC. It translates to CASSLFGLAKYNEQFF.

The rearrangement links TRBV27 to TRBJ1-1; 7 nucleotides agree with TRBD1. This CDR3 has 15 amino acids. V dropped 5 bases and J dropped 6; count of bases not matched to a gene: 12. CDR1 is MNHEY, CDR2 SMNVEV, per germline (reference sequence). The CDR3 nucleotides are TGTGCCAGCAGTCCGAACAGGGGTTGGGGCGCTGAAGCTTTCTTT. Amino acid sequence: CASSPNRGWGAEAFF.

This clone appeared a single time. The chain has TRBV6-5 and TRBJ1-2, with TRBD1 matching over 7 bases. Trimming removed 4 bases from V and 4 bases from J; junction bases left unmatched: 6. CDR3 length equals 14 residues. CDR1 and CDR2 from the germline V gene are MNHEY and SVGAGI. CDR3 sequence: CASSSTGQAYGYTF. The CDR3, as DNA: TGTGCCAGCAGTTCCACCGGACAGGCCTATGGCTACACCTTC.

By its share, this clone is medium-sized (0.01 to 0.1%). The CDR3 DNA is TGTGCCAGCAGCCTAACAGGGGGCAGCAATCAGCCCCAGCATTTT. This codes for CASSLTGGSNQPQHF. V is TRBV6-6 and J is TRBJ1-5, with 9 bases aligning to TRBD1. V was clipped by 6 bases and J by 1 base; unmatched bases: 4. The CDR3 spans 15 residues. Per the germline V gene, CDR1 is MNHNY and CDR2 is SVGAGI (reference sequence).